A selection of T cell receptor beta chains follows, all from one sample in a study of PD-1 blockade in classical Hodgkin lymphoma. The data were produced by immunoSEQ multiplex PCR, yet TCRdb's version contains in-frame clones alone and is incomplete. The data contain about 27,000 clones, 78% of them singletons. Source: peripheral blood mononuclear cells (PBMCs), taken before the second cycle of nivolumab. All receptors come from a human donor with classical Hodgkin lymphoma. CDR3s include the opening cysteine and the closing phenylalanine or tryptophan. The order of the fields is J gene, V gene, D gene, clone size, CDR3 protein, CDR3 DNA. The D gene is left open where the match is weak. Clone size is stated in some rows and not others, as once, few, many or a class when expanded.

>TRBJ2-7|TRBV7-2|TRBD1|.
CASSFRQGTGEQYF
TGTGCCAGCAGCTTCCGACAGGGAACAGGAGAGCAGTACTTC
>TRBJ2-2|TRBV6-4|TRBD1|.
CASSVVGQGYTGELFF
TGTGCCAGCAGTGTTGTAGGACAGGGCTACACCGGGGAGCTGTTTTTT
>TRBJ2-7|TRBV7-2|TRBD2|few
CASSQWTSGDYEQYF
TGTGCCAGCAGCCAATGGACTAGCGGGGACTACGAGCAGTACTTC
>TRBJ2-1|TRBV25-1|.|.
CASSESRSNEQFF
TGTGCCAGCAGTGAATCCAGGAGTAATGAGCAGTTCTTC
>TRBJ1-2|TRBV6-6|TRBD1|.
CASVYGTGNYGYTF
TGTGCCAGCGTCTACGGGACAGGGAACTATGGCTACACCTTC
>TRBJ1-3|TRBV4-1|TRBD1|few
CASSQEGTGKYTIYF
TGCGCCAGCAGCCAAGAAGGGACAGGGAAATACACCATATATTTT
>TRBJ2-7|TRBV25-1|.|.
CASSWGSDEQYF
TGTGCCAGCAGTTGGGGTTCTGACGAGCAGTACTTC
>TRBJ1-4|TRBV5-1|.|.
CASSLEPQVREKLFF
TGCGCCAGCAGCTTGGAACCTCAGGTTAGGGAAAAACTGTTTTTT
>TRBJ2-1|TRBV10-3|.|.
CAISESRGPPDEQFF
TGTGCCATCAGTGAGTCTAGGGGCCCCCCGGATGAGCAGTTCTTC
>TRBJ1-1|TRBV7-9|.|.
CASSPSAGNTEAFF
TGTGCCAGCAGCCCTAGTGCTGGGAACACTGAAGCTTTCTTT
>TRBJ2-6|TRBV12-5|.|.
CASGLTGGAGANVLTF
TGTGCTAGTGGTTTGACCGGGGGCGCTGGGGCCAACGTCCTGACTTTC
>TRBJ2-2|TRBV6-5|.|.
CASSLGPNTGELFF
TGTGCCAGCAGCCTAGGACCGAACACCGGGGAGCTGTTTTTT
>TRBJ2-1|TRBV5-6|.|.
CASRRKGYNEQFF
TGTGCCAGCAGAAGAAAGGGTTACAATGAGCAGTTCTTC
>TRBJ1-5|TRBV6-1|TRBD1|.
CASSALTGADGPQHF
TGTGCCAGCAGTGCTCTGACAGGGGCGGACGGGCCCCAGCATTTT
>TRBJ2-5|TRBV11-3|TRBD1|.
CASSPPSGQGKRETQYF
TGTGCCAGCAGCCCCCCTTCGGGACAGGGAAAGAGGGAGACCCAGTACTTC
>TRBJ1-2|TRBV2|TRBD1|few
CASSALDRGYGYTF
TGTGCCAGCAGTGCACTGGACAGGGGTTATGGCTACACCTTC
>TRBJ2-3|TRBV11-1|.|.
CASSLSHTDTQYF
TGTGCCAGCAGCTTATCCCACACAGATACGCAGTATTTT
>TRBJ2-1|TRBV4-3|.|.
CASSHLTHRDGPHNEQFF
TGCGCCAGCAGCCACCTCACACACAGGGACGGCCCTCACAATGAGCAGTTCTTC
>TRBJ2-5|TRBV7-2|.|.
CASSGQDGQETQYF
TGTGCCAGCAGCGGCCAGGACGGGCAAGAGACCCAGTACTTC
>TRBJ1-1|TRBV10-1|.|once
CASSVARTHTEAFF
TGCGCCAGCAGTGTGGCTAGGACCCACACTGAAGCTTTCTTT
>TRBJ1-4|TRBV27|.|.
CASSAPGDTNEKLFF
TGTGCCAGCAGTGCCCCAGGGGACACTAATGAAAAACTGTTTTTT
>TRBJ1-2|TRBV10-3|TRBD1|few
CAISIQGDYGYTF
TGTGCCATCAGCATACAGGGGGACTATGGCTACACCTTC
>TRBJ1-6|TRBV27|.|medium-sized
CASSLSGYSPLHF
TGTGCCAGCAGTTTATCCGGTTATTCACCCCTCCACTTT
>TRBJ1-2|TRBV27|TRBD1|.
CASSSRQGGDYGYTF
TGTGCCAGCAGTTCCCGACAGGGAGGGGACTATGGCTACACCTTC
>TRBJ2-7|TRBV7-2|TRBD2|.
CASSRSFSGGEPYEQYF
TGTGCCAGCAGCCGTTCTTTTAGCGGGGGCGAACCATACGAGCAGTACTTC
>TRBJ2-5|TRBV7-2|.|once
CASSLPGVFPQYF
TGTGCCAGCAGCCTACCAGGAGTCTTCCCCCAGTACTTC
>TRBJ2-5|TRBV30|.|.
CAWSNQGETQYF
TGTGCCTGGAGTAACCAGGGGGAGACCCAGTACTTC
>TRBJ1-1|TRBV7-3|.|.
CASSFRANTEAFF
TGTGCCAGCAGCTTTAGAGCGAACACTGAAGCTTTCTTT
>TRBJ2-3|TRBV4-3|TRBD2|.
CASSQDMAGGVTDTQYF
TGCGCCAGCAGCCAAGATATGGCGGGGGGGGTCACAGATACGCAGTATTTT
>TRBJ1-6|TRBV9|TRBD1|.
CASSGGQGSSPLHF
TGTGCCAGCAGCGGGGGACAGGGGAGTTCACCCCTCCACTTT
>TRBJ2-5|TRBV21-1|.|.
CASSTLGQGKETQYF
TGTGCCAGCAGCACCCTAGGACAGGGGAAAGAGACCCAGTACTTC
>TRBJ1-1|TRBV18|TRBD1|.
CASSPLDRANTEAFF
TGTGCCAGCTCACCTCTGGACAGGGCGAACACTGAAGCTTTCTTT
>TRBJ2-7|TRBV29-1|.|few
CSAGRGLDYEQYF
TGCAGCGCTGGTCGGGGCCTAGACTACGAGCAGTACTTC
>TRBJ2-5|TRBV28|.|.
CASSLSRRERETQYF
TGTGCCAGCAGTTTGTCCCGCAGGGAGCGGGAGACCCAGTACTTC
>TRBJ1-2|TRBV6-1|.|.
CASSRTGTGDGYTF
TGTGCCAGCAGTCGAACCGGGACGGGCGATGGCTACACCTTC
>TRBJ1-2|TRBV6-5|.|.
CASSYSIQGYYGYTF
TGTGCCAGCAGTTACTCGATTCAGGGGTACTATGGCTACACCTTC
>TRBJ2-7|TRBV27|TRBD1|.
CASSPGAGGRYEQYF
TGTGCCAGCAGTCCCGGTGCAGGGGGCAGGTACGAGCAGTACTTC
>TRBJ1-5|TRBV14|.|.
CASSQDFGTEHSFGRQPQHF
TGTGCCAGCAGCCAAGATTTTGGGACCGAGCATTCCTTCGGCCGCCAGCCCCAGCATTTT
>TRBJ1-1|TRBV7-2|TRBD1|few
CASRPTGPGGEAFF
TGTGCCAGCAGACCGACAGGCCCAGGGGGTGAAGCTTTCTTT
>TRBJ1-6|TRBV7-2|.|.
CASSSQGGSHSPLHF
TGTGCCAGCAGCTCCCAAGGAGGAAGTCATTCACCCCTCCACTTT
>TRBJ2-7|TRBV2|TRBD1|.
CASRTGGFYEQYF
TGTGCCAGCAGGACAGGGGGTTTCTACGAGCAGTACTTC